The 30 T cell receptor beta chains below all came from one sample that was sequenced in a study of cytomegalovirus exposure and HLA in healthy donors. The PCR ran on 60 Vbeta and 13 Jbeta primers. Data came from immunoSEQ multiplex PCR; TCRdb stores just in-frame clones and leaves some out. In the table there are about 200,000 clones, roughly 80% of which are singletons. The specimen sequenced was PBMCs. These receptors were obtained from a woman aged 18-29 years in good health and CMV-seronegative.

The genes are TRBV5-6 and TRBJ1-1; the D is unclear. Deletions cut 2 bases from V and 2 bases from J, with 7 bases between. CDR1 is SGHDT, CDR2 YYEEEE, per germline. The CDR3 consists of 13 residues. The CDR3 spells CASSFGGNTEAFF. Here the CDR3 DNA reads TGTGCCAGCAGCTTCGGAGGAAACACTGAAGCTTTCTTT.

This clone was seen only once. The V call is TRBV13, the J call TRBJ2-5, with TRBD1 identical over 7 bases. Losses at the gene ends were 2 bases for V and 1 base for J; bases not matched to a gene: 7. This CDR3 contains 16 residues. Germline V gene sequence: CDR1 PRHDT, CDR2 FYEKMQ (reference sequence). CDR3 loop: CASSLIGGEAQETQYF. The CDR3 DNA is TGTGCCAGCAGCTTAATAGGGGGCGAGGCCCAAGAGACCCAGTACTTC.

The V gene is TRBV30, the J gene TRBJ1-5, with D possibly being TRBD1 (5 bases). Germline values: CDR1 GTSNPN, CDR2 SVGIG (reference sequence). The CDR3 runs 13 residues. The ends were cut back, 1 base at V and 5 bases at J, with 9 bases in the middle. This CDR3 reads CAWSAQGHQPQHF. DNA of the CDR3: TGTGCCTGGAGTGCTCAGGGTCATCAGCCCCAGCATTTT.

This clone appeared a few times. The chain joins TRBV29-1 to TRBJ1-3, with 7 bases that match TRBD1. CDR1 and CDR2 (germline): SQVTM, ANQGSEA. Germline trimming cut 6 bases from V and 4 bases from J; bases unmatched to any gene: 6. The CDR3 runs to 13 residues. The CDR3 bases are TGCAGCGTCGCCGAGGACAGGGGAAACACCATATATTTT. Amino acids: CSVAEDRGNTIYF.

This clone was seen a single time. V and J are TRBV28 and TRBJ1-5; TRBD1 agrees at 9 bases. CDR1 and CDR2 (germline): MDHEN, SYDVKM. The CDR3 runs 15 residues. Trimming at V came to 5 bases and at J to 2 bases, leaving 4 bases not matched to a gene. This CDR3 reads CASSGTGGGNQPQHF. CDR3 DNA sequence: TGTGCCAGCAGTGGTACAGGGGGCGGCAATCAGCCCCAGCATTTT.

V and J are TRBV7-9 and TRBJ2-7, with 8 bases matching TRBD1. V shed 5 bases and J 6 bases; nucleotides not matched to a gene: 3. The CDR3 sequence is 12 residues long. Germline loops: CDR1 SEHNR, CDR2 FQNEAQ (reference sequence). This CDR3 is CASSRTGSEQYF. CDR3 sequence (DNA): TGTGCCAGCAGCCGGACAGGGTCCGAGCAGTACTTC.

This sequence joins TRBV18 and TRBJ1-5; maybe TRBD1 (6 bases). The CDR3 runs 15 residues. Trimming cost V 2 bases and J 0 bases, with 8 bases left between them. Germline lookup yields CDR1 KGHSH and CDR2 LQKENI. CDR3 sequence (DNA): TGTGCCAGCTCACCAGCGACAGGTAGCAATCAGCCCCAGCATTTT. This sequence encodes CASSPATGSNQPQHF.

The chain has TRBV7-8 and TRBJ1-5, with D tentatively TRBD1 (5 bases). The CDR3 spans 16 residues. Germline values: CDR1 SGHVS, CDR2 FQNEAQ. Deletions cut 2 bases from V and 0 bases from J, with 11 bases between. The DNA of the CDR3 is TGTGCCAGCAGCTTACAGGGCTTTTATAGCAATCAGCCCCAGCATTTT. Translated, it gives CASSLQGFYSNQPQHF.

This clone has only a few counts. CDR3 amino acids: CASSSTFSTDTQYF. CDR3 DNA: TGTGCCAGCAGTAGCACTTTTAGCACAGATACGCAGTATTTT. The rearrangement joins TRBV6-6 to TRBJ2-3; D is ambiguous. The germline CDR1 and CDR2 sequences are MNHNY and SVGAGI (reference sequence). Trimming took 5 bases from V and 0 from J, leaving 9 bases between them. CDR3 length equals 14 residues.

V gene TRBV5-4 combines with J gene TRBJ2-4; TRBD2 might be the D (5 bases). This CDR3 has 16 residues. V gave up 2 bases and J gave up 3 bases, with 15 bases separating them. From germline, CDR1 is SGHNT and CDR2 YYREEE (reference sequence). As DNA, the CDR3 is TGTGCCAGCAGCTTAAGCTCGCGGGTGGGCAAAAACATTCAGTACTTC. This translates into CASSLSSRVGKNIQYF.

The gene calls are TRBV29-1 and TRBJ1-2, with a possible D match to TRBD1 (5 bases). Germline-derived CDR1 and CDR2 are SQVTM and ANQGSEA. The CDR3 loop spans 13 amino acids. Trimming shortened V by 5 bases and J by 5 bases, and 15 bases separated the two germline ends. CDR3 bases: TGCAGCGTTAAAATCCGACAGACGTATGGCTACACCTTC. This sequence encodes CSVKIRQTYGYTF.

The chain employs TRBV29-1 and TRBJ2-3; perhaps TRBD1 as D (5 bases). The CDR3 spans 14 residues. From germline, CDR1 is SQVTM and CDR2 ANQGSEA. Trimming cost V 6 bases and J 4 bases, with 17 bases left between them. CDR3 in amino acids: CSVGRRGASDTQYF. CDR3 nucleotides: TGCAGCGTGGGGCGTCGTGGGGCGTCAGATACGCAGTATTTT.

The chain uses TRBV6-1 and TRBJ1-2; 12 nucleotides match TRBD1. The CDR3 sequence is 15 residues long. The germline gives CDR1 MNHNS, CDR2 SASEGT. The junction had 5 bases not matched to a gene; V was cut back by 3 bases and J by 6 bases. The CDR3: CASSDPGQGADGYTF. For the CDR3, the DNA is TGTGCCAGCAGTGATCCGGGACAGGGGGCGGATGGCTACACCTTC.

A few counts support this clone. This chain links TRBV4-3 with TRBJ2-3; 7 bases are shared with TRBD1. V lost 0 bases to trimming and J lost 5 bases; unmatched junction nucleotides: 8. This CDR3 region has 16 residues. CDR1 and CDR2 (germline): LGHNA, YSLEER. The CDR3 DNA reads TGCGCCAGCAGCCAAGATATAACAGGGGCAGTAGATACGCAGTATTTT. Amino acids: CASSQDITGAVDTQYF.

The table lists this clone with a count of one. The V and J genes are TRBV29-1 and TRBJ2-4; weak D call: TRBD1 (5 bases). The CDR3 consists of 14 residues. V was pared by 0 bases and J by 0 bases, with 6 bases between. CDR1 SQVTM and CDR2 ANQGSEA come from the germline V gene. As DNA, the CDR3 is TGCAGCGTTGAAGACAGGGTAGCCAAAAACATTCAGTACTTC. Translated: CSVEDRVAKNIQYF.

The CDR3 sequence: CASSLVGHNQPQHF. CDR3 in DNA: TGTGCCAGCAGCTTAGTGGGGCACAATCAGCCCCAGCATTTT. V usage is TRBV7-9 and J usage is TRBJ1-5, with a weak D call TRBD1 (5 bases). The CDR3 loop spans 14 amino acids. Trimming took 1 base from V and 3 from J, leaving 7 bases between them. Germline CDR1 SEHNR, CDR2 FQNEAQ (reference sequence).

The chain couples TRBV11-2 to TRBJ1-2; no clear D. Trimming shortened V by 1 base and J by 10 bases, and 13 bases separated the two germline ends. The V gene's germline CDR1 is SGHAT and CDR2 FQNNGV. The CDR3 consists of 13 residues. The CDR3 loop reads CASSLVLGSLYTF. The CDR3 DNA sequence: TGTGCCAGCAGCTTAGTTCTGGGGAGCCTCTACACCTTC.

This rearrangement joins TRBV2 to TRBJ2-3; D remains unclear. The CDR3 contains 17 residues. Trimming took off 4 bases at V and 3 bases at J, with 20 bases between the two ends. Germline V gene sequence: CDR1 SNHLY, CDR2 FYNNEI. The CDR3 coding sequence is TGTGCCAGCAGTGCTAGGAGCGCGTCTATACCAACAGATACGCAGTATTTT. Translated, it gives CASSARSASIPTDTQYF.

V gene TRBV9 combines with J gene TRBJ2-5, with TRBD2 identical over 9 bases. Looked up from germline, CDR1 is SGDLS and CDR2 is YYNGEE. Trimming took 3 bases from V and 5 from J; bases not matched to a gene: 11. The CDR3 has 16 residues. CDR3 sequence: CASSGGGAHLAETQYF. CDR3 in DNA: TGTGCCAGCAGCGGCGGGGGGGCTCACTTGGCGGAGACCCAGTACTTC.

This clone has more than one count but fewer than ten. The chain links TRBV5-1 to TRBJ2-2; tentative D call: TRBD1 (6 bases). The V gene lost 3 bases and the J gene lost 7 bases, with 10 bases spanning the gap. Germline V lookup: CDR1 SGHRS, CDR2 YFSETQ. There are 13 residues in the CDR3. CDR3 nucleotides: TGCGCCAGCAGCTCTACAGGGTACGGGGAGCTGTTTTTT. Protein product: CASSSTGYGELFF.

This chain links TRBV11-2 with TRBJ1-1; TRBD1 might be the D (6 bases). CDR3 length: 15 amino acids. The V gene lost 5 bases and the J gene lost 2 bases, with 15 bases spanning the gap. Germline loops: CDR1 SGHAT, CDR2 FQNNGV. The CDR3 DNA sequence: TGTGCCAGCAGCCTAAGCAGGGGATCCAACACTGAAGCTTTCTTT. It specifies CASSLSRGSNTEAFF.

This rearrangement joins TRBV6-6 to TRBJ1-2; D remains unclear. The CDR3 covers 13 residues. V lost 4 bases to trimming and J lost 8 bases, with 14 bases between them. Per the germline V gene, CDR1 is MNHNY and CDR2 is SVGAGI (reference sequence). CDR3 DNA: TGTGCCAGCAGTTCTGACTCGGTCGGCGGCTACACCTTC. This encodes CASSSDSVGGYTF.

This clone appeared once. The rearrangement links TRBV2 to TRBJ1-3; TRBD1 aligns across 8 bases. With 5 bases clipped from V and 4 bases from J, the junction kept 10 bases outside the gene matches. CDR3 size: 16 residues. The germline gives CDR1 SNHLY, CDR2 FYNNEI. In DNA form, the CDR3 reads TGTGCCAGCAGTCCTTTGGTCCGGGACAGGGGAAACACCATATATTTT. This sequence encodes CASSPLVRDRGNTIYF.

The chain combines TRBV5-1 with TRBJ2-1, with TRBD2 matching over 9 bases. V gave up 5 bases and J gave up 8 bases; unmatched junction bases: 14. The CDR3 extends over 16 amino acids. Germline V gives CDR1 SGHRS, CDR2 YFSETQ. In DNA, the CDR3 is TGCGCCAGCAGACAGGAGGGTAGCGGGAGTCACTATGAGCAGTTCTTC. Translation: CASRQEGSGSHYEQFF.

In nucleotides, the CDR3 is TGTGCCAGCAGCTTAGCACTCCCCGGGGGAAGCTATGGCTACACCTTC. This sequence encodes CASSLALPGGSYGYTF. V gene TRBV7-8 combines with J gene TRBJ1-2; possible D gene TRBD1, 5 bases. The V gene's germline CDR1 is SGHVS and CDR2 FQNEAQ. The CDR3 runs to 16 residues. Between the trimmed V and J ends, which lost 0 bases and 4 bases, there was a span of 15 bases.

This clone was counted between two and nine times. The V call is TRBV5-4, the J call TRBJ2-7, with a weak D call TRBD2 (6 bases). Per germline, CDR1 SGHNT and CDR2 YYREEE (reference sequence). The CDR3 consists of 14 residues. Trimming left V 4 bases short and J 2 bases short, with 13 bases between. This chain's CDR3 is CASSRGAGTYEQYF. As DNA, the CDR3 is TGTGCCAGCAGCCGTGGGGCGGGAACCTACGAGCAGTACTTC.

This sequence joins TRBV2 and TRBJ2-6, with 10 bases aligning to TRBD2. The CDR3 consists of 20 residues. J was trimmed by 0 bases and V by 3 bases; bases with no gene match: 11. Germline values: CDR1 SNHLY, CDR2 FYNNEI. CDR3 protein: CASSEYVSSGSPSGANVLTF. In DNA form, the CDR3 reads TGTGCCAGCAGTGAGTATGTATCTAGCGGGAGCCCCTCTGGGGCCAACGTCCTGACTTTC.

The chain uses TRBV2 and TRBJ1-5; D gene unclear. Germline V gene sequence: CDR1 SNHLY, CDR2 FYNNEI. V was cut by 1 base and J by 5 bases, with 9 bases left in between. CDR3 length: 14 amino acids. CDR3 nucleotides: TGTGCCAGCAGTGAAGTTATGGCTGATCAGCCCCAGCATTTT. Residues: CASSEVMADQPQHF.

The chain combines TRBV28 with TRBJ2-3, with D possibly being TRBD2 (6 bases). This CDR3 is 14 amino acids long. The ends were cut back, 6 bases at V and 2 bases at J, with 12 bases in the middle. Germline lookup yields CDR1 MDHEN and CDR2 SYDVKM. CDR3 nucleotide sequence: TGTGCCAGCAGCCAGCGGGCCTACACAGATACGCAGTATTTT. This gives the protein CASSQRAYTDTQYF.

The chain links TRBV4-3 to TRBJ1-4; D is possibly TRBD1 (6 bases). There are 15 residues in the CDR3. V lost 6 bases and J 3 bases, leaving 14 bases between the germline ends. Germline V gene lookup returns CDR1 LGHNA and CDR2 YSLEER. The CDR3 protein is CASSLQGMANEKLFF. CDR3 coding DNA: TGCGCCAGCAGTCTACAGGGAATGGCTAATGAAAAACTGTTTTTT.